This T cell receptor beta chain was observed in a study of breast tumors, draining lymph nodes, adjacent tissues. Axillary draining lymph nodes of breast cancer patients supplied the node samples. CDR1 SSHAT and CDR2 FNYEAQ come from the germline V gene (reference sequence). The CDR3 extends over 14 amino acids. Of note for this clonotype: What it binds is not known.

The study's findings and limits: The data were judged consistent with most tumor T cells coming from lymph node and expanding in tumor. Compared with lymph nodes, tumors were less diverse; compared with nontumor tissue, more. Luminal-like breast cancer showed significantly higher tumor–nontumor repertoire similarity than basal-like. Data only fit, rather than demonstrated, lymph node origin of most tumor T cells.

TCRdb itself ran the multiplex PCR reads through MiXCR, one entry per CDR3 protein. The sample lists about 300,000 distinct CDR3 sequences, around 30% occurring once. This chain links TRBV7-7 with TRBJ2-1, with D perhaps TRBD2 (6 bases). The specimen was axillary lymph node tissue. The TCR comes from a female donor with breast cancer. Some clones in this sample may be carry-over from other donors' samples. CDR3 residues: CARDYGGPYNEQFF. In nucleotides, the CDR3 is TGTGCTAGAGATTATGGAGGGCCCTACAATGAGCAGTTCTTC.